These T cell receptor beta chains were read from a single sample in a study of identical twins. A single record per CDR3 protein comes from TCRdb applying MiXCR to the 5' RACE reads. The sample contains 350,000 to 600,000 distinct CDR3 sequences, 11% to 15% of which appear only once. A further study also used this sample, focusing on yellow fever vaccine responses in identical twins.

The sample taken for sequencing was CD4+ T cells sorted from blood. These receptors all come from a woman aged 18-29 years in good health. The CDR3 runs from the conserved cysteine through the conserved F or W. Each record gives: D gene, J gene, V gene, clone size, CDR3 DNA, CDR3 protein. D genes are given only for firm matches. Clone sizes are given selectively: once, few, many, or a class where the clone is expanded.

>TRBD2|TRBJ2-1|TRBV5-5|NA
TGTGCCAGCCGAGTAGGACTAGCGGGGACTAATGAGCAGTTCTTC
CASRVGLAGTNEQFF
>TRBD2|TRBJ2-5|TRBV20-1|NA
TGCACTGCCAAAACCAGCGGGGGACCTAAGTACCAAGAGACCCAGTACTTC
CTAKTSGGPKYQETQYF
>TRBD1|TRBJ1-6|TRBV5-1|NA
TGCGCCAGCAGCTTGGAGGCACAGGGGTATTCACCCCTCCACTTT
CASSLEAQGYSPLHF
>NA|TRBJ2-3|TRBV20-1|NA
TGCAGTGCTAGAGTCCCCGTAGGGGGAACAGATACGCAGTATTTT
CSARVPVGGTDTQYF
>TRBD2|TRBJ2-3|TRBV4-3|many
TGCGCCAGCAGCCAAGGAGGGGGACTAGCGGGTACTAGCACAGATACGCAGTATTTT
CASSQGGGLAGTSTDTQYF
>TRBD2|TRBJ2-1|TRBV5-1|few
TGCGCCAGCAGCCAGGGGACTAGCGGGAGTTACAATGAGCAGTTCTTC
CASSQGTSGSYNEQFF
>NA|TRBJ1-5|TRBV7-3|few
TGTGCCAGCAGCCCAAGTGCAGGGAGTGGGGACCATCAGCCCCAGCATTTT
CASSPSAGSGDHQPQHF
>NA|TRBJ2-5|TRBV6-1|few
TGTGCCAGCAGTAAATACAGTCTATTGCAAGAGACCCAGTACTTC
CASSKYSLLQETQYF
>NA|TRBJ2-7|TRBV20-1|NA
TGCAGTGCGCCCCTCACCTCCGAGCAGTACTTC
CSAPLTSEQYF
>NA|TRBJ2-2|TRBV5-1|NA
TGCGCCAGCAAAGAGGGGACGAACACCGGGGAGCTGTTTTTT
CASKEGTNTGELFF
>NA|TRBJ2-7|TRBV11-2|NA
TGTGCCAGCAGCCGGAGGCTAGAAGGCTACGAGCAGTACTTC
CASSRRLEGYEQYF
>NA|TRBJ2-7|TRBV6-1|NA
TGTGCCAGCCGAATCAGGGGCTCCTACGAGCAGTACTTC
CASRIRGSYEQYF
>NA|TRBJ2-3|TRBV20-1|NA
TGCAGTGCTATTACGACAGGGAGGGATACGCAGTATTTT
CSAITTGRDTQYF
>NA|TRBJ1-4|TRBV2|NA
TGTGCCAGCAGTGAAGGGCAATTTGAAAAACTGTTTTTT
CASSEGQFEKLFF
>NA|TRBJ2-3|TRBV9|NA
TGTGCCAGCAGCGCGTCGTCCCGAGGAGATACGCAGTATTTT
CASSASSRGDTQYF
>NA|TRBJ1-2|TRBV2|few
TGTGCCAGCAGTGCAGGGGTTATCTATGGCTACACCTTC
CASSAGVIYGYTF
>TRBD2|TRBJ2-3|TRBV19|NA
TGTGCCAGTAGTATGCGTAGCGGGTTCACAGATACGCAGTATTTT
CASSMRSGFTDTQYF
>NA|TRBJ2-3|TRBV3-1|few
TGTGCCAGCAGCCCGCGTTACCTGCCAGATACGCAGTATTTT
CASSPRYLPDTQYF
>TRBD2|TRBJ2-1|TRBV2|many
TGTGCCAGCAACGGGAGGGCAAGCTCCTACAATGAGCAGTTCTTC
CASNGRASSYNEQFF
>NA|TRBJ2-5|TRBV20-1|many
TGCAGTGCTAGTGTAGGGGCTCAAGAGACCCAGTACTTC
CSASVGAQETQYF
>NA|TRBJ2-4|TRBV6-2/TRBV6-3|NA
TGTGCCAGCAGCCTCGTCCGGGACTTTTTGTACTTC
CASSLVRDFLYF
>NA|TRBJ2-7|TRBV5-1|NA
TGCGCCAGCAGCCCGCAGGGTTACTCCTACGAGCAGTACTTC
CASSPQGYSYEQYF
>NA|TRBJ2-5|TRBV24-1|NA
TGTGCCACCAGTGATTTGGGGGCAGAGACCCAGTACTTC
CATSDLGAETQYF
>NA|TRBJ1-4|TRBV7-2|few
TGTGCCAGCAGCTTAGGGGACAAGGCGGCAAAACTGTTTTTT
CASSLGDKAAKLFF
>TRBD1|TRBJ2-7|TRBV13|few
TGTGCCAGCAGCTTAAAGCGGACAGGGACCTACGAGCAGTACTTC
CASSLKRTGTYEQYF
>NA|TRBJ1-1|TRBV7-2|few
TGTGCCAGCAGCTTAGTCTTCAGGGACACTGAAGCTTTCTTT
CASSLVFRDTEAFF
>TRBD2|TRBJ2-1|TRBV7-9|many
TGTGCCAGCAGCTTAGCGTTTAGCGGGAGCTCCTACAATGAGCAGTTCTTC
CASSLAFSGSSYNEQFF
>TRBD1|TRBJ1-4|TRBV2|few
TGTGCCAGCTCAGGGGGTTTAAGGGAAAAACTGTTTTTT
CASSGGLREKLFF
>TRBD1|TRBJ2-1|TRBV13|NA
TGTGCCAGCAGCTTAAATGGGGACAGGGACAATGAGCAGTTCTTC
CASSLNGDRDNEQFF
>TRBD1|TRBJ2-7|TRBV5-1|many
TGCGCCAGCAGCTTCACAGGGGGTCTCTCCTACGAGCAGTACTTC
CASSFTGGLSYEQYF
>NA|TRBJ2-3|TRBV4-3|NA
TGCGCCAGCAGCCAAGCTTCTGATAGCGTTGATACGCAGTATTTT
CASSQASDSVDTQYF
>TRBD1|TRBJ2-5|TRBV9|NA
TGTGCCAGCAGCGTCGAGGGCACAGGGGGCGGCGAGACCCAGTACTTC
CASSVEGTGGGETQYF
>NA|TRBJ1-4|TRBV7-9|many
TGTGCCAGCAGCTTAGCCTCAGCCGAGGGGGAAAAACTGTTTTTT
CASSLASAEGEKLFF
>NA|TRBJ2-3|TRBV7-8|few
TGTGCCAGCCGCGATTCGACGGGCCGAGCTGGGACCTCTCCAGATACGCAGTATTTT
CASRDSTGRAGTSPDTQYF
>TRBD1|TRBJ1-6|TRBV7-9|NA
TGTGCCAGCAGCGGTAAGGGACAGGGGTTGAGAGCACCCCTCCACTTT
CASSGKGQGLRAPLHF
>NA|TRBJ2-1|TRBV6-5|few
TGTGCCAGCAGTTGGAATCACAATGAGCAGTTCTTC
CASSWNHNEQFF
>TRBD1|TRBJ1-1|TRBV6-2/TRBV6-3|NA
TGTGCCAGCAGTAACAGGGGGCTGACTGAAGCTTTCTTT
CASSNRGLTEAFF
>TRBD2|TRBJ2-3|TRBV18|many
TGTGCCAGCTCACAACCTCGACTAGCGGGAGTTTCAGATACGCAGTATTTT
CASSQPRLAGVSDTQYF
>NA|TRBJ2-7|TRBV7-8|few
TGTGCCAGCAGCTTAGCGAAGGGACTCTTCTACGAGCAGTACTTC
CASSLAKGLFYEQYF
>TRBD2|TRBJ2-7|TRBV27|NA
TGTGCCAACCCCCCGTCGGCGGGAGGACGCTACGAGCAGTACTTC
CANPPSAGGRYEQYF